The clone carrying this T cell receptor (beta chain) has a count of ten or more. The CDR3 consists of 16 residues. V trimming: 3 bases; J trimming: 3 bases; junction bases outside the gene matches: 8. Germline CDR1 is SGHTA and CDR2 is FQGNSA. These data belong to a study of T-cell reconstitution after alpha-beta-depleted transplantation in children. Preparation of the TCRbeta library used unique molecular identifiers. TCRdb reprocessed the PCR reads via MiXCR and lists one record per CDR3 protein. The profile shows approximately 490,000 distinct CDR3 sequences, around 13% of them singletons. The TCR sequence derives from a human donor who donated a stem cell graft to a child with combined immunodeficiency. The sample in question was PBMCs from the stem cell graft donor, obtained from the stem cell graft. The V call is TRBV7-2, the J call TRBJ2-7, with 10 bases matching TRBD2. The CDR3 here is CASSFLAGGTRYEQYF. The CDR3 nucleotides read TGTGCCAGCAGCTTTTTAGCGGGGGGAACGCGCTACGAGCAGTACTTC.